The TCR beta chain under discussion was sequenced for a study of blood T cell repertoires in COVID-19. In the original workflow: From reference gene primer amplification, estimates of nucleated cell counts were derived. TCRdb keeps only in-frame clones here, not all; method: immunoSEQ multiplex PCR. V, J and clone size were drawn from that table, and D and trimming were deduced from the DNA. The table has some 160,000 clones, approximately 86% seen once. This clone was detected once. Germline V gene lookup returns CDR1 MNHNS and CDR2 SASEGT. Trimming left V 10 bases short and J 2 bases short, with 15 bases between. CDR3 size: 14 residues.

V is TRBV6-1 and J is TRBJ2-1; TRBD1 might be the D (6 bases). This receptor was identified in an elderly woman with COVID-19, enrolled during active disease. Sequenced input: peripheral blood. For the CDR3, the DNA is TGTGCCACCAACAGCAGGGGTACCTACAATGAGCAGTTCTTC. Residues: CATNSRGTYNEQFF.